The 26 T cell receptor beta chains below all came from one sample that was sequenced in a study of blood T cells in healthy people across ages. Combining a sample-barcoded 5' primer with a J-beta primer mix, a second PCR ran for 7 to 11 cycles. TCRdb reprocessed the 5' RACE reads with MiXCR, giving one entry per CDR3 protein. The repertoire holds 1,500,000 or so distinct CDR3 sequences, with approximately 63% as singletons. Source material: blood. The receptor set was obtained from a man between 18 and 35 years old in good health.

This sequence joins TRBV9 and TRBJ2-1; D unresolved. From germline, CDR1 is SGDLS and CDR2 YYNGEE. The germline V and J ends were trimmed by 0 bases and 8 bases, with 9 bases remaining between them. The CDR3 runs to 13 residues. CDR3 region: CASSVATWYEQFF. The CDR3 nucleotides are TGTGCCAGCAGCGTAGCTACATGGTATGAGCAGTTCTTC.

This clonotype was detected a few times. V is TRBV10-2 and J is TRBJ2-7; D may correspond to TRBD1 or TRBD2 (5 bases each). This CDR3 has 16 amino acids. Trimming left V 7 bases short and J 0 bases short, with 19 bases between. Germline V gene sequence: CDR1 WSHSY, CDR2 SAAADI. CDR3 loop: CASTTRGVGISYEQYF. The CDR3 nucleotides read TGCGCCAGCACCACCCGGGGCGTAGGGATCTCCTACGAGCAGTACTTC.

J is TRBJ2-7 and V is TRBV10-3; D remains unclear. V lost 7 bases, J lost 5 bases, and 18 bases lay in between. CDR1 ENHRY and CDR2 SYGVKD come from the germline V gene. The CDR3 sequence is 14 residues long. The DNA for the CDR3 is TGTGCCATCACCCAACAAGGAATGGGTAACGAGCAGTACTTC. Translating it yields CAITQQGMGNEQYF.

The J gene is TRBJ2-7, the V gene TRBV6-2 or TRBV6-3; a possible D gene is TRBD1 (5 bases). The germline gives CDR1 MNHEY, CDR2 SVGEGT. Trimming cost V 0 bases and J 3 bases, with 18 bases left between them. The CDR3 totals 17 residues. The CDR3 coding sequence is TGTGCCAGCAGTTACTCAGGTTCGTCCAGGGTCTTCTACGAGCAGTACTTC. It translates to CASSYSGSSRVFYEQYF.

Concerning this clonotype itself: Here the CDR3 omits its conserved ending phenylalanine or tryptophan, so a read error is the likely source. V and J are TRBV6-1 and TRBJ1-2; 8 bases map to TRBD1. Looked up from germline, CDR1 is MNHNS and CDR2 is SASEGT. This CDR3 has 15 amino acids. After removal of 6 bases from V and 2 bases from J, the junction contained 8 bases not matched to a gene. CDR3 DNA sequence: TGTGCCAGCAGAGCGACAGGGGCTGGAAACTATGGCTACACCCTC. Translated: CASRATGAGNYGYTL.

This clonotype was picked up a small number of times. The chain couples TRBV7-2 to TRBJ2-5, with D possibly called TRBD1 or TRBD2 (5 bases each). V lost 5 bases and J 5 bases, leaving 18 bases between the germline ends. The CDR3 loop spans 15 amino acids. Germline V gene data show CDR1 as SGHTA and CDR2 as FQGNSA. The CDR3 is CASSTGTVHSETQYF. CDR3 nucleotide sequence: TGTGCCAGCAGCACGGGGACGGTCCATTCGGAGACCCAGTACTTC. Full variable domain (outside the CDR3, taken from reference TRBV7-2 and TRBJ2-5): GAGVSQSPSNKVTEKGKDVELRCDPISGHTALYWYRQSLGQGLEFLIYFQGNSAPDKSGLPSDRFSAERTGGSVSTLTIQRTQQEDSAVYLCASSTGTVHSETQYFGPGTRLLVL.

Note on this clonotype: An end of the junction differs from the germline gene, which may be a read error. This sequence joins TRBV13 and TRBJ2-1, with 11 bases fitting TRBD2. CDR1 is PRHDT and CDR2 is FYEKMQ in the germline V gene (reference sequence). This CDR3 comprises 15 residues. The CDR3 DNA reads TGTGCCAGCAGTTACCTAGCGGGAGGTTGGAATGAGCGGTTCTTC. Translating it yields CASSYLAGGWNERFF.

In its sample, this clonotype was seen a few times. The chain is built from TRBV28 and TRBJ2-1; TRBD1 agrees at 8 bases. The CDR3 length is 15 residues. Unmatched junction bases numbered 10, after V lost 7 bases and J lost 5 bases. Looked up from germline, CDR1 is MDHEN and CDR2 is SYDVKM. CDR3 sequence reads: CASKPTGQVDNEQFF. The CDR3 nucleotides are TGTGCCAGCAAACCCACGGGACAGGTAGACAATGAGCAGTTCTTC.

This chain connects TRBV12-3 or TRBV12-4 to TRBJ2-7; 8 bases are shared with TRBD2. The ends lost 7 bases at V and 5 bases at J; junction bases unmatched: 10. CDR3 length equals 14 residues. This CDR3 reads CASTLGLAVNEQYF. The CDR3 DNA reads TGTGCCAGCACCCTCGGACTAGCAGTCAACGAGCAGTACTTC.

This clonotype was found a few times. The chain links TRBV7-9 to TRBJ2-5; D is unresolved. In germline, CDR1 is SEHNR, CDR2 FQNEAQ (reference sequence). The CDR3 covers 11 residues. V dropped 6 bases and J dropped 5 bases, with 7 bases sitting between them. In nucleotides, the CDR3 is TGTGCCAGCAGTCGGTGGGAGACCCAGTACTTC. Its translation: CASSRWETQYF.

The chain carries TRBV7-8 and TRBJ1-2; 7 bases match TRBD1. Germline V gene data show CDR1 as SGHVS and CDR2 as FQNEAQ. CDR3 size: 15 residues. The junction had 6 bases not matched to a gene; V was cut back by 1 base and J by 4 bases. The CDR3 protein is CASSLGTGVGYGYTF. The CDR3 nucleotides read TGTGCCAGCAGCTTAGGAACAGGGGTTGGCTATGGCTACACCTTC.

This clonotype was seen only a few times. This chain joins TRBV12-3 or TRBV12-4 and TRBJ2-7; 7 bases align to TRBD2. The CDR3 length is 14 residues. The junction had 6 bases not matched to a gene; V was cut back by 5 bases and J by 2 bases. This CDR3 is CASSLSGAAYEQYF. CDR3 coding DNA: TGTGCCAGCAGTCTCAGCGGGGCCGCCTACGAGCAGTACTTC.

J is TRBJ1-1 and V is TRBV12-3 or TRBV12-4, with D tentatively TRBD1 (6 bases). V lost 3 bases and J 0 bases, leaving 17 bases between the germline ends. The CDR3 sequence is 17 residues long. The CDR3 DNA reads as TGTGCCAGCAGTTTCTCCCGTGGGGGCCAACTGAACACTGAAGCTTTCTTT. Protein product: CASSFSRGGQLNTEAFF.

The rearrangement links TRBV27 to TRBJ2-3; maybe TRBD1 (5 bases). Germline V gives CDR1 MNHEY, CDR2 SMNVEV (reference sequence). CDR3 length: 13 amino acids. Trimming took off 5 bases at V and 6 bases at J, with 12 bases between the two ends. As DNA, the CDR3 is TGTGCCAGCAGTGGGTCAGGGTGGGATACGCAGTATTTT. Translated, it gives CASSGSGWDTQYF.

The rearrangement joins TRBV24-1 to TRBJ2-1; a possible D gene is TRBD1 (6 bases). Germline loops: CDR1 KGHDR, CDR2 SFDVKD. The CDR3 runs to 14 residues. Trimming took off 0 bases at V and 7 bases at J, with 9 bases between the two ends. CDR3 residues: CATSDLEGVNEQFF. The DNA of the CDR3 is TGTGCCACCAGTGATTTGGAGGGGGTTAATGAGCAGTTCTTC.

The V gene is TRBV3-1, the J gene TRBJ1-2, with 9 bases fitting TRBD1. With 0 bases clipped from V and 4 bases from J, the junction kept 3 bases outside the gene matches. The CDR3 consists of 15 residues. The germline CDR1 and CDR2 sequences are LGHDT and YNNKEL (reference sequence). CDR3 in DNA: TGTGCCAGCAGCCAAGAAGGGACAGGGCCCTATGGCTACACCTTC. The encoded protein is CASSQEGTGPYGYTF.

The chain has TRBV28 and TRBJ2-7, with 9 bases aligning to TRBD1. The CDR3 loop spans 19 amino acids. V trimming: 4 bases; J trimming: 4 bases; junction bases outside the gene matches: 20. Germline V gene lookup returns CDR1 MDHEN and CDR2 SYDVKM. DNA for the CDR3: TGTGCCAGCAGTTCCAGCATCCTCCGGGACAGGGTTAACAAGTACGAGCAGTACTTC. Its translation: CASSSSILRDRVNKYEQYF.

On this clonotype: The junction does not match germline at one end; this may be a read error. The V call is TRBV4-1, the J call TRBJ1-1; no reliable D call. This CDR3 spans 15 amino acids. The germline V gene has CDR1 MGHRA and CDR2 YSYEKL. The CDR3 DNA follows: TGCGCCGGCAGCCAAGATCCGGCAGGGAACACTGAAGCTTTCTTT. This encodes CAGSQDPAGNTEAFF.

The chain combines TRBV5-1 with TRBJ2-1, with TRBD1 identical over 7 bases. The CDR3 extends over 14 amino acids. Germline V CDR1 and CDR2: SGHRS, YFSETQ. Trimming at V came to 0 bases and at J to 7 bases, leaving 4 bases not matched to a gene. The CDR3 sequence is CASSLAAGGNEQFF. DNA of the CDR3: TGCGCCAGCAGCTTGGCGGCAGGGGGTAATGAGCAGTTCTTC.

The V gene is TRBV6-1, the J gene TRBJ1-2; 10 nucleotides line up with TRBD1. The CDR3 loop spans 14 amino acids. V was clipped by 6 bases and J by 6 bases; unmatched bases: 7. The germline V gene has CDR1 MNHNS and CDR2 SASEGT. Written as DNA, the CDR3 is TGTGCCAGCAGGAGGGTAGGGACAGGGGATGGCTACACCTTC. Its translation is CASRRVGTGDGYTF.

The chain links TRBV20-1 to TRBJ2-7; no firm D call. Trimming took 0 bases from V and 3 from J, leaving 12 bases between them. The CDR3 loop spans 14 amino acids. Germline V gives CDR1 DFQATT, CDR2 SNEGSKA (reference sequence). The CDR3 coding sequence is TGCAGTGCTAGAGATCCAAAAGGCAGCTACGAGCAGTACTTC. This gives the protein CSARDPKGSYEQYF.

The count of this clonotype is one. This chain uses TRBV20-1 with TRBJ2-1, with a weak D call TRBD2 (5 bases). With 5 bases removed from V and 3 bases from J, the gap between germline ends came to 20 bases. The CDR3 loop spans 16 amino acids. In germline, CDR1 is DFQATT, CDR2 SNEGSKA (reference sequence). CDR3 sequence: CSAPPRGRGRYNEQFF. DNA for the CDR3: TGCAGTGCTCCCCCCCGCGGACGGGGTCGCTACAATGAGCAGTTCTTC.

CDR3 coding DNA: TGTGCCAGCAGTTTCGAGGGAGCGCAGTACGAGCAGTACTTC. It yields the protein CASSFEGAQYEQYF. The chain links TRBV12-3 or TRBV12-4 to TRBJ2-7; tentatively, D is TRBD2 (5 bases). The CDR3 is made up of 14 amino acids. V was pared by 3 bases and J by 4 bases, with 13 bases between.

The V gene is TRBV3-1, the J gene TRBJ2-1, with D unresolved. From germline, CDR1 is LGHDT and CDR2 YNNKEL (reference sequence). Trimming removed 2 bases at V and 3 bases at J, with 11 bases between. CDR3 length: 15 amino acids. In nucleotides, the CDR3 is TGTGCCAGCAGCCAATCATGGGCTAGCTACAATGAGCAGTTCTTC. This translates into CASSQSWASYNEQFF.

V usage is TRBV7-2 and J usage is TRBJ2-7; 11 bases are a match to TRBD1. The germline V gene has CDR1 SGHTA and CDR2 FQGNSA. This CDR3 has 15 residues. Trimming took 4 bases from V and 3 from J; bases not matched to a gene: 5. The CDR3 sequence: CASSYRTGGIYEQYF. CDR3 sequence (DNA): TGTGCCAGCAGCTATCGGACAGGGGGCATCTACGAGCAGTACTTC. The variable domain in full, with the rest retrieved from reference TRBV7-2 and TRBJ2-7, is GAGVSQSPSNKVTEKGKDVELRCDPISGHTALYWYRQSLGQGLEFLIYFQGNSAPDKSGLPSDRFSAERTGGSVSTLTIQRTQQEDSAVYLCASSYRTGGIYEQYFGPGTRLTVT.

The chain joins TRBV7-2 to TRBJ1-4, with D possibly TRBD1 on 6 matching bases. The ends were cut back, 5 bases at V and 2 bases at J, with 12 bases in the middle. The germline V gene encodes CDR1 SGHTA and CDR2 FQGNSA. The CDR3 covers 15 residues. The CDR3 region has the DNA TGTGCCAGCAGCCGTATGGGGGCGACTAATGAAAAACTGTTTTTT. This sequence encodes CASSRMGATNEKLFF.